The 5 T cell receptor beta chains in this list originate from one sample, sequenced in a study of cytomegalovirus exposure and HLA in healthy donors. The PCR employed 60 Vbeta primers together with 13 Jbeta primers. TCRdb's table, derived via immunoSEQ multiplex PCR, lists solely in-frame clones and lacks some. The profile shows around 250,000 clones, over 70% of them singletons. The sample taken for sequencing was PBMCs. Every receptor here comes from a woman aged 55-70 years in good health and CMV-seropositive.

In this sample, this clone turned up a few times. The chain has TRBV6-1 and TRBJ1-1; D is undetermined. CDR3 length equals 13 residues. Germline V lookup: CDR1 MNHNS, CDR2 SASEGT. CDR3 DNA sequence: TGTGCTTCCAAGCCCCCCGGGAACACTGAAGCTTTCTTT. It codes for CASKPPGNTEAFF.

The sample holds one count of this clone. This chain connects TRBV7-9 to TRBJ2-6, with 9 bases fitting TRBD1. The CDR3 extends over 16 amino acids. The ends lost 3 bases at V and 4 bases at J; junction bases unmatched: 4. The germline V gene has CDR1 SEHNR and CDR2 FQNEAQ (reference sequence). CDR3 sequence (DNA): TGTGCCAGCAGCTTCCGGACAGGGGCCGGGGCCAACGTCCTGACTTTC. Its translation: CASSFRTGAGANVLTF.

This clone showed up just once. The J gene is TRBJ2-7, the V gene TRBV10-3, with 8 positions matching TRBD1. CDR1 and CDR2 (germline): ENHRY, SYGVKD. V trimming: 4 bases; J trimming: 2 bases; junction bases outside the gene matches: 4. The CDR3 spans 14 residues. CDR3 residues: CAISGAGGPYEQYF. The CDR3 coding sequence is TGTGCCATCAGTGGGGCAGGGGGCCCCTACGAGCAGTACTTC.

This chain uses TRBV10-3 with TRBJ1-1; tentatively, D is TRBD1 (5 bases). V dropped 8 bases and J dropped 4 bases, with 17 bases sitting between them. In germline, CDR1 is ENHRY, CDR2 SYGVKD. The CDR3 has 14 amino acids. The CDR3 coding sequence is TGTGCCATCGCCGCGGGGACTCCGGGCACTGAAGCTTTCTTT. Amino acids: CAIAAGTPGTEAFF.

The chain employs TRBV29-1 and TRBJ1-4, with unresolved D. Trimming stripped 4 bases from V and 5 bases from J, with 8 bases between. The CDR3 runs to 12 residues. Germline loops: CDR1 SQVTM, CDR2 ANQGSEA. CDR3 sequence reads: CSVGSGNEKLFF. CDR3 coding DNA: TGCAGCGTTGGAAGCGGAAATGAAAAACTGTTTTTT.